A selection of T cell receptor beta chains follows, all from one sample in a study of blood T cell repertoires in COVID-19. Profiling relied on immunoSEQ multiplex PCR, and the TCRdb table lists in-frame clones only, not all of them. The sample consists of 150,000 to 200,000 clones, 70% to 90% of them appearing once. The sequencing input was peripheral blood. The receptors stem from a woman over 75 in a cohort sampled during active or convalescent COVID-19. CDR3s include the opening cysteine and the closing phenylalanine or tryptophan. Each record gives: CDR3 protein, CDR3 DNA, D gene, V gene, J gene, clone size. D genes are given only for firm matches. Size is omitted from some rows. Given values are once, few, many or a class for expanded clones.

CSARTGAETQYF,TGCAGCGCCCGGACAGGGGCCGAGACCCAGTACTTC,TRBD1,TRBV29-1,TRBJ2-5,once
CASSLGGSRGDTQYF,TGTGCCAGCAGCTTGGGCGGGTCTCGGGGAGATACGCAGTATTTT,-,TRBV7-2,TRBJ2-3,-
CASSSPGTESTIYF,TGTGCCAGCAGCTCCCCAGGGACAGAAAGCACCATATATTTT,TRBD1,TRBV7-2,TRBJ1-3,-
CASSLEQVLDYGYTF,TGCGCCAGCAGCTTGGAGCAGGTGCTGGACTATGGCTACACCTTC,-,TRBV5-1,TRBJ1-2,-
CASSVDSTYNEKLFF,TGCGCCAGCAGCGTGGACAGCACGTATAATGAAAAACTGTTTTTT,-,TRBV5-1,TRBJ1-4,-
CASSGQNTEAFF,TGTGCCAGCAGTGGACAGAACACTGAAGCTTTCTTT,-,TRBV25-1,TRBJ1-1,-
CATSGWDRGEARGANVLTF,TGTGCCACCAGTGGCTGGGACAGGGGTGAAGCGCGGGGGGCCAACGTCCTGACTTTC,TRBD1,TRBV24-1,TRBJ2-6,-
CSVVSGRNYGYTF,TGCAGCGTTGTCAGCGGGCGTAACTATGGCTACACCTTC,-,TRBV29-1,TRBJ1-2,-
CASSLAGGYINSPLHF,TGTGCCAGCAGCTTAGCGGGCGGGTACATTAATTCACCCCTCCACTTT,-,TRBV7-9,TRBJ1-6,-
CASSLELAGISDEQFF,TGTGCCAGCAGCTTAGAACTAGCGGGGATCTCGGATGAGCAGTTCTTC,TRBD2,TRBV11-3,TRBJ2-1,-
CASSPNTGGNNEQYF,TGTGCCAGCAGCCCGAACACAGGGGGCAACAACGAGCAGTACTTC,TRBD1,TRBV5-4,TRBJ2-7,-
CASSPRQASSYNSPLHF,TGTGCCAGCAGTCCCAGACAGGCGAGCTCCTATAATTCACCCCTCCACTTT,-,TRBV6-6,TRBJ1-6,few
CASSSLGGRETQYF,TGTGCCAGTAGTTCTCTAGGGGGAAGAGAGACCCAGTACTTC,-,TRBV19,TRBJ2-5,-